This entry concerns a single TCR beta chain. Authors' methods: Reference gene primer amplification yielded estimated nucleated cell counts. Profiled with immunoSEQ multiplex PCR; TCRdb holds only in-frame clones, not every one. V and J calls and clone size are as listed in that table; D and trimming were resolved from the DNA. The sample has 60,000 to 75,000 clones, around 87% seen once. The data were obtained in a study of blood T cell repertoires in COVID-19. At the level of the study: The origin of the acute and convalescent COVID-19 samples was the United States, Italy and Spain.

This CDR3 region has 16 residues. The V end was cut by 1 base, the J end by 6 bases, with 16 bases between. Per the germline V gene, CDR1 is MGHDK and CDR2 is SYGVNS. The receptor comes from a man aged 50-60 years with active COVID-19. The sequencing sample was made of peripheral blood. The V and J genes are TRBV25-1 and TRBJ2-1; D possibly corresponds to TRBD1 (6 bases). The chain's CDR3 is CASSEFTGRGGNEQFF. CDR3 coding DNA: TGTGCCAGCAGTGAATTTACAGGGAGAGGTGGCAATGAGCAGTTCTTC.